The TCR beta chain under discussion was sequenced for a study of T cell changes during pregnancy in multiple sclerosis. The CDR3 contains 14 residues. With 4 bases removed from V and 1 base from J, the gap between germline ends came to 11 bases. Germline V gene lookup returns CDR1 SEHNR and CDR2 FQNEAQ (reference sequence). Assay used: immunoSEQ multiplex PCR; TCRdb lists only in-frame clones, some missing. The sample shows over 35,000 clones, around 90% of them seen only once. Material: peripheral blood, obtained before pregnancy. The sequence derives from a female donor with multiple sclerosis, enrolled in a pregnancy study. The chain recombines TRBV7-9 with TRBJ2-7; D may be TRBD2 (6 bases). The CDR3 reads CASSSSVRSYEQYF. The DNA of the CDR3 is TGTGCCAGCAGCTCTAGCGTTAGGTCCTACGAGCAGTACTTC.